Reported below is one TCR beta chain. No antigen is known for it. The CDR3 is 16 residues long. V lost 5 bases and J lost 0; bases outside the gene matches: 6. Germline lookup yields CDR1 LNHDA and CDR2 SQIVND (reference sequence). Unexposed donor CD4+ T cells date from about 2011-2019, before the COVID-19 pandemic. This specimen belongs to a study of CD4 T cells in relation to SARS-CoV-2 and coronaviruses. Study details: The HLA restriction of the shared crossreactive spike epitopes was mapped.

Findings of the study overall: In approximately 71% of donors, memory CD4+ clonotypes crossrecognized SARS-CoV-2 and at least one common cold coronavirus spike. Memory recall responses, not primary responses primed in culture, are what the assay detects.

TCRdb keeps only in-frame clones here, not all; method: immunoSEQ multiplex PCR. Of about 55,000 clones detected, 80% to 90% appear once; the ten largest clones hold approximately 1.4%. This receptor was identified in a human donor in good health. The chain couples TRBV19 to TRBJ1-4, with 7 positions matching TRBD1. Source material: memory CD4+ T cells from PBMCs. CDR3 residues: CASSAAGTATNEKLFF. CDR3 bases: TGTGCCAGTAGTGCAGCCGGGACAGCAACTAATGAAAAACTGTTTTTT. Together with reference TRBV19 and TRBJ1-4, the CDR3 gives the full variable domain: DGGITQSPKYLFRKEGQNVTLSCEQNLNHDAMYWYRQDPGQGLRLIYYSQIVNDFQKGDIAEGYSVSREKKESFPLTVTSAQKNPTAFYLCASSAAGTATNEKLFFGSGTQLSVL.